The clone carrying this T cell receptor (beta chain) was detected many times. Its antigen is currently unknown. This record belongs to a study of Graves' ophthalmopathy and Graves' hyperthyroidism. The study's findings and limits: Prediction of ophthalmopathy progression reached about 71% sensitivity and about 72% specificity.

Germline V CDR1 and CDR2: MNHNY, SVGAGI (reference sequence). The CDR3 has 15 residues. Trimming left V 5 bases short and J 0 bases short, with 13 bases between. The sequenced template was RNA, covering the TCR beta CDR3 region. In the first round, RT-PCR was carried out with HTBI primers, and a multiplex PCR formed the second round. TCRdb analysed the multiplex PCR reads with MiXCR anew, one entry per CDR3 protein. The data show 400,000 or so distinct CDR3 sequences, with about 17% seen just once and roughly 2.6% held by the top ten. Uncontrolled infections, other autoimmune diseases, pregnancy or lactation barred patients from enrollment. From fresh peripheral blood, roughly 9.3 ml in volume, the PBMCs were obtained.

This sequence originates from an adult woman with stable Graves' hyperthyroidism. The chain is built from TRBV6-6 and TRBJ1-2; D might be TRBD1 (6 bases). Material for sequencing was peripheral blood. Here the CDR3 reads CASSPPQGSNYGYTF. In nucleotides, the CDR3 is TGTGCCAGCAGTCCCCCCCAGGGGTCTAACTATGGCTACACCTTC.